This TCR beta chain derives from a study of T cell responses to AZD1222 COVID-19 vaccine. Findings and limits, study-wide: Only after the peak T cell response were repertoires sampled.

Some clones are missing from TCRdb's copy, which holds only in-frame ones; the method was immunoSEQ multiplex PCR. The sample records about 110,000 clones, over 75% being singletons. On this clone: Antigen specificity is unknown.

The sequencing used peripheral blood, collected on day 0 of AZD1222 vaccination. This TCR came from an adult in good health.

CDR3 bases: TGTGCCAGCAGTTTAGTAGGGGCGGGGTACGAGCAGTACTTC. It is translated as CASSLVGAGYEQYF. The rearrangement links TRBV28 to TRBJ2-7, with D perhaps TRBD2 (6 bases). Looked up from germline, CDR1 is MDHEN and CDR2 is SYDVKM. The CDR3 is 14 residues long. V was pared by 2 bases and J by 4 bases, with 12 bases between.